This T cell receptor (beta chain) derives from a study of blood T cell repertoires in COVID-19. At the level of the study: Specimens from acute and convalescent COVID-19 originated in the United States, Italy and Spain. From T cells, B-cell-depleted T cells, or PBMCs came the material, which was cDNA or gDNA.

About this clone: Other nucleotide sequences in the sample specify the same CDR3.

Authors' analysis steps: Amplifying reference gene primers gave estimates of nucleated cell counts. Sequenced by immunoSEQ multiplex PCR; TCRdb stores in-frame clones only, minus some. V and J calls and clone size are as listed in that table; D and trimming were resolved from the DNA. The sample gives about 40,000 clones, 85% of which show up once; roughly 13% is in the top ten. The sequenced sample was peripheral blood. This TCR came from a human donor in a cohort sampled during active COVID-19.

DNA of the CDR3: TGCGCCAGCAGCTTGAGCGAGACCCAGTACTTC. Translation: CASSLSETQYF. The V gene is TRBV5-1, the J gene TRBJ2-5; D gene ambiguous. The V and J ends lost 1 base and 5 bases respectively, with 3 bases between them. The CDR3 runs 11 residues. Looked up from germline, CDR1 is SGHRS and CDR2 is YFSETQ.